A selection of T cell receptor beta chains follows, all from one sample in a study of blood T cell repertoires in COVID-19. Data came from immunoSEQ multiplex PCR; TCRdb stores just in-frame clones and leaves some out. This table has tens of thousands of clones, roughly 86% appearing once. The specimen sequenced was peripheral blood. These receptors all come from a woman aged 60-70 years with acute or convalescent COVID-19. Both conserved end residues are trimmed from each CDR3. The D gene is left open where the match is weak.

J: TRBJ1-6
V: TRBV7-2
length: 11
D: .
CDR3: ASNPDGNSPLH

J: TRBJ2-2
V: TRBV10-2
length: 13
D: TRBD1
CDR3: ASTGGAGWDGELF

J: TRBJ1-6
V: TRBV7-2
length: 13
D: .
CDR3: ASSLAPSSNSPLH

J: TRBJ1-2
V: TRBV7-2
length: 13
D: .
CDR3: ASSLARRGAIGYT

J: TRBJ2-1
V: TRBV29-1
length: 15
D: TRBD2
CDR3: SVEGSLAGGTYNEQF

J: TRBJ1-1
V: TRBV11-2
length: 10
D: .
CDR3: ASRRMSTEAF

J: TRBJ2-5
V: TRBV19
length: 15
D: TRBD2
CDR3: ASSIVWASGEQETQY

J: TRBJ2-5
V: TRBV6-2/TRBV6-3
length: 14
D: .
CDR3: ASSYSGRGLQETQY

J: TRBJ1-5
V: TRBV30
length: 12
D: .
CDR3: AWSQGRRGQPQH

J: TRBJ2-7
V: TRBV2
length: 13
D: TRBD2
CDR3: ASSDSSSGGYEQY

J: TRBJ1-1
V: TRBV12-3/TRBV12-4
length: 11
D: .
CDR3: ASSYRGRGEAF

J: TRBJ1-2
V: TRBV28
length: 14
D: .
CDR3: ASIRNGDSANYGYT

J: TRBJ1-5
V: TRBV7-2
length: 11
D: .
CDR3: ASSSQGNQPQH

J: TRBJ1-2
V: TRBV30
length: 12
D: TRBD1
CDR3: AGEKGANGPGYT

J: TRBJ1-1
V: TRBV21-1
length: 11
D: .
CDR3: ASSKDRAPEAF

J: TRBJ1-1
V: TRBV5-1
length: 13
D: .
CDR3: ASSLVPGGNTEAF

J: TRBJ2-7
V: TRBV7-2
length: 12
D: .
CDR3: ASSFRGRRDEQY

J: TRBJ2-1
V: TRBV7-2
length: 14
D: TRBD1
CDR3: ASGDYPGQGFNEQF

J: TRBJ1-1
V: TRBV4-2
length: 11
D: .
CDR3: ASSQEQKTEAF

J: TRBJ1-2
V: TRBV29-1
length: 11
D: .
CDR3: SVPGFSNYGYT

J: TRBJ2-2
V: TRBV2
length: 15
D: .
CDR3: ASSAPSDRPNTGELF

J: TRBJ1-2
V: TRBV3-1/TRBV3-2
length: 13
D: .
CDR3: ARGLREKANYGYT

J: TRBJ2-1
V: TRBV11-2
length: 12
D: .
CDR3: ASSSTVGAHEQF

J: TRBJ1-4
V: TRBV18
length: 15
D: TRBD1
CDR3: ASSSDREHSTNEKLF

J: TRBJ1-1
V: TRBV7-2
length: 11
D: .
CDR3: ASSSTFGAEAF

J: TRBJ2-4
V: TRBV18
length: 14
D: TRBD1
CDR3: ASSLIQGEAKNIQY

J: TRBJ1-1
V: TRBV2
length: 12
D: .
CDR3: ASNVIGVDTEAF

J: TRBJ2-1
V: TRBV7-8
length: 10
D: .
CDR3: ASSPHYNEQF

J: TRBJ1-5
V: TRBV6-1
length: 14
D: .
CDR3: ASSEVGRASDQPQH

J: TRBJ2-4
V: TRBV6-5
length: 11
D: TRBD1
CDR3: ASSDRGGNIQY

J: TRBJ2-1
V: TRBV7-2
length: 12
D: .
CDR3: ASRRQSSYNEQF

J: TRBJ2-1
V: TRBV9
length: 13
D: TRBD2
CDR3: ASSVAQRGSDEQF

J: TRBJ2-2
V: TRBV7-2
length: 13
D: .
CDR3: ASSLGGPGTGELF

J: TRBJ1-1
V: TRBV21-1
length: 14
D: .
CDR3: ASSKGMTGAPTEAF

J: TRBJ2-1
V: TRBV6-1
length: 13
D: .
CDR3: ASSEGGERENEQF

J: TRBJ2-7
V: TRBV11-2
length: 15
D: .
CDR3: ASSLPRGEGPSYEQY

J: TRBJ2-3
V: TRBV7-2
length: 13
D: TRBD2
CDR3: ASSASGVSTDTQY

J: TRBJ1-6
V: TRBV7-3
length: 13
D: .
CDR3: ASSPNVQGYSPLH

J: TRBJ1-4
V: TRBV21-1
length: 16
D: .
CDR3: ASSKSDRGPATNEKLF

J: TRBJ2-7
V: TRBV25-1
length: 15
D: TRBD1
CDR3: ASSEHSGQATTYEQY

J: TRBJ1-2
V: TRBV14
length: 12
D: .
CDR3: ASSQEGLRRGYT

J: TRBJ1-1
V: TRBV2
length: 10
D: TRBD1
CDR3: ASRGDRGEAF

J: TRBJ1-6
V: TRBV28
length: 16
D: TRBD1
CDR3: ASSLLRDSLTNNSPLH